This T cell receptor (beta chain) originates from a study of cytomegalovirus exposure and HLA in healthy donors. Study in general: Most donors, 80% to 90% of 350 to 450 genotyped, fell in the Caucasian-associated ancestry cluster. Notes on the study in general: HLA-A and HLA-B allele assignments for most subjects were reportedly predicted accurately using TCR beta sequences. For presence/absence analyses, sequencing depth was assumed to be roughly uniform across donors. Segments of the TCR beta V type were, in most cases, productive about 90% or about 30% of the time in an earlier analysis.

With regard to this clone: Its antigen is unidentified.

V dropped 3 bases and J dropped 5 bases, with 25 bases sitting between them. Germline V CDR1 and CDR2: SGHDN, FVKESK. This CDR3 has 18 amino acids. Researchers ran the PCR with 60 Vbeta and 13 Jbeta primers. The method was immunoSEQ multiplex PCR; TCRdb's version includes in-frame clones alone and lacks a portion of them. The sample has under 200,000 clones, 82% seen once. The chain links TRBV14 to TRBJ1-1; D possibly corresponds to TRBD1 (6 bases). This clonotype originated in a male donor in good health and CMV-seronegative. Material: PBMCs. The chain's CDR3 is CASSHGDYWYRVRTEAFF. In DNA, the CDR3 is TGTGCCAGCAGCCATGGGGATTATTGGTACAGGGTGAGGACTGAAGCTTTCTTT.